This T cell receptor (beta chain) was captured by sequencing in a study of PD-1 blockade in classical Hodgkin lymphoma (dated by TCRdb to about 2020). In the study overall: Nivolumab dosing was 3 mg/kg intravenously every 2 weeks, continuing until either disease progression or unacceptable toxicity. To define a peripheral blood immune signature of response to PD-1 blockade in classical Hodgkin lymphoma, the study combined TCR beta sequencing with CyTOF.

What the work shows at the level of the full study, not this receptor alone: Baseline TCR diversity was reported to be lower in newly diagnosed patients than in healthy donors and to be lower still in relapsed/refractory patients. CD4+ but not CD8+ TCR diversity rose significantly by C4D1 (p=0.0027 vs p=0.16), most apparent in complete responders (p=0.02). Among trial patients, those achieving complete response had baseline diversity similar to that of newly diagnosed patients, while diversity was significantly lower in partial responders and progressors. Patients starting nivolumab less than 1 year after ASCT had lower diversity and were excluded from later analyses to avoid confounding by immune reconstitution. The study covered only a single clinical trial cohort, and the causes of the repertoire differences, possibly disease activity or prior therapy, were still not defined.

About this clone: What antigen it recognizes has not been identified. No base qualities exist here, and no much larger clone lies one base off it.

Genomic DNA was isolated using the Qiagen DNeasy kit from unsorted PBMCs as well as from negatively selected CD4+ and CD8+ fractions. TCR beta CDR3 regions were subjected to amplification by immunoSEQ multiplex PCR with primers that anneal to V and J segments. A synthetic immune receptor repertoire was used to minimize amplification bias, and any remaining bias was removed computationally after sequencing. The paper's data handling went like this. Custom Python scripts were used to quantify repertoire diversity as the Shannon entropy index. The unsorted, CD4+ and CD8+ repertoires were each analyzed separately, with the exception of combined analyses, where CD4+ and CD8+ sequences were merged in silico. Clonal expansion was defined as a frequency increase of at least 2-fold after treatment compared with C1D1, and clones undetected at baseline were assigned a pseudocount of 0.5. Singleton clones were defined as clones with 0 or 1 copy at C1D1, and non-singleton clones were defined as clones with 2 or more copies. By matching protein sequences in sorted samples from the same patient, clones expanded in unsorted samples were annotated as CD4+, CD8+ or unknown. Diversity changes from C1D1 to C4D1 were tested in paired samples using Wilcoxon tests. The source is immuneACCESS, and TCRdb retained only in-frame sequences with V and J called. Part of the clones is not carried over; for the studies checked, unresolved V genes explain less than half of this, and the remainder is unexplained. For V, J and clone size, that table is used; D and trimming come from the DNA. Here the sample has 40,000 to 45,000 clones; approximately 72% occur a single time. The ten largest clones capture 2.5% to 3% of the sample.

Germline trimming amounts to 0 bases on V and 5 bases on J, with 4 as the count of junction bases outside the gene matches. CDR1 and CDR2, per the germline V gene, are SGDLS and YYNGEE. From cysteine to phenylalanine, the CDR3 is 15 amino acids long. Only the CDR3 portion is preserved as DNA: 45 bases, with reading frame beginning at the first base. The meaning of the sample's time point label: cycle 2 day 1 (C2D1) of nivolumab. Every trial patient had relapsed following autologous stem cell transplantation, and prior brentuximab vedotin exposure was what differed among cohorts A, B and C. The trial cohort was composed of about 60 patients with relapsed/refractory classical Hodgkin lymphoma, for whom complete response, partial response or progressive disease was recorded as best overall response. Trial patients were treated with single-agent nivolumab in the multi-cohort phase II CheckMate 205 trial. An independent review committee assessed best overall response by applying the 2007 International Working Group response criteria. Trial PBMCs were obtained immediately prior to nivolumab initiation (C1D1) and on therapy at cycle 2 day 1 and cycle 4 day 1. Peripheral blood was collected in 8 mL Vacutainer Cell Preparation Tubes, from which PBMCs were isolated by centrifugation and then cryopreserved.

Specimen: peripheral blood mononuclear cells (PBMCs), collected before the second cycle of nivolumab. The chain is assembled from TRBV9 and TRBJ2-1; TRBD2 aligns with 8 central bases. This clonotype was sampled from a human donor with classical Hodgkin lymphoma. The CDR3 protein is CASSVDGRADNEQFF. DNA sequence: TGTGCCAGCAGCGTAGACGGGAGGGCCGACAATGAGCAGTTCTTC.